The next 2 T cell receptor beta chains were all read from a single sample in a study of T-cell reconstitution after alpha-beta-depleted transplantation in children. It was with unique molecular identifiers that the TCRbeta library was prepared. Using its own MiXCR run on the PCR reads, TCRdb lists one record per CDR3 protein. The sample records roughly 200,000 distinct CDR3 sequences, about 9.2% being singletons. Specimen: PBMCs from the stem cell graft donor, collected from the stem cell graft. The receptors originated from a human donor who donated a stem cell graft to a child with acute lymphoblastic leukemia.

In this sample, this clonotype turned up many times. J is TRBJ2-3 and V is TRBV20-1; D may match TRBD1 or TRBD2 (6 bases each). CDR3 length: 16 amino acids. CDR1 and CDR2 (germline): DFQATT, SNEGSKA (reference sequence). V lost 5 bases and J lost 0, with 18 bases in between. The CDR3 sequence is CSASVRGLTSTDTQYF. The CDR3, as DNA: TGCAGTGCTTCTGTTCGGGGGCTTACTAGCACAGATACGCAGTATTTT.

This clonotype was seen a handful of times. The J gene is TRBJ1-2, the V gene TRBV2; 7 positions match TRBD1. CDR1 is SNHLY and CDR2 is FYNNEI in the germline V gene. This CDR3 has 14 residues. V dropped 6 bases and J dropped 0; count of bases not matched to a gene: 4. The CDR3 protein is CASSRTGSNYGYTF. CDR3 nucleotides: TGTGCCAGCAGCCGGACAGGTTCTAACTATGGCTACACCTTC.